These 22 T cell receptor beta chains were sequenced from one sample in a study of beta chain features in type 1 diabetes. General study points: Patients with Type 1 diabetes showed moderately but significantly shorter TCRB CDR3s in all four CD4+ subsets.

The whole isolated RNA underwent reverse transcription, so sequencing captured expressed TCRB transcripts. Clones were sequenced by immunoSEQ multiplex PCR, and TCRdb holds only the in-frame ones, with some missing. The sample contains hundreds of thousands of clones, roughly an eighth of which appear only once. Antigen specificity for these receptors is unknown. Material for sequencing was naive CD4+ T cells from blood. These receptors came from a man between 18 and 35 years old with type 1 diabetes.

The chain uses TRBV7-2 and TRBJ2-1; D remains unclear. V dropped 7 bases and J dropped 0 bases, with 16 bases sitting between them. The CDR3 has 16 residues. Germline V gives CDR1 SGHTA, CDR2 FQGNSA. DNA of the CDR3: TGTGCCAGCACCCTTAGTTACTCCAGCTCCTACAATGAGCAGTTCTTC. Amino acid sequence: CASTLSYSSSYNEQFF.

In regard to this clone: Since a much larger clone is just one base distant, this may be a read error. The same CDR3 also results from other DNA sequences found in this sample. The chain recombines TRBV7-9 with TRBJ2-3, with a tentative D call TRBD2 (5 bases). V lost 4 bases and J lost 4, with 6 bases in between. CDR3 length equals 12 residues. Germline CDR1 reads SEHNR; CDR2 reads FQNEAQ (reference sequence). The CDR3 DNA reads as TGTGCCAGCAGCTCGGACTCAGATACGCAGTATTTT. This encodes CASSSDSDTQYF.

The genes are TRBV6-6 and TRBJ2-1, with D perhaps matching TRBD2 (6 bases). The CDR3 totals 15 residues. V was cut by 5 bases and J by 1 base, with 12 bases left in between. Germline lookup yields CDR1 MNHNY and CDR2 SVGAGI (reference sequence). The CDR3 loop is CASSRRGMSYNEQFF. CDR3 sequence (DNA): TGTGCCAGCAGTCGACGGGGGATGTCCTACAATGAGCAGTTCTTC.

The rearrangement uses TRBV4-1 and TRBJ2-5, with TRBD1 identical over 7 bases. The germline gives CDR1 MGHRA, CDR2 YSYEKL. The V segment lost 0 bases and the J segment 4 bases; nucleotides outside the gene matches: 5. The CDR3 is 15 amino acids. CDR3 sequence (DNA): TGCGCCAGCAGCCAAGAGAATTACAGGGGAGAGACCCAGTACTTC. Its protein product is CASSQENYRGETQYF.

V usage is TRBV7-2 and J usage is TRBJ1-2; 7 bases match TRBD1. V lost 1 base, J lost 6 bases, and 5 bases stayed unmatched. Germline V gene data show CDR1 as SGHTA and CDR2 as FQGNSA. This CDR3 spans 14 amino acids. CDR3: CASSLVEGAHGYTF. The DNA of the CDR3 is TGTGCCAGCAGCTTAGTGGAGGGGGCGCATGGCTACACCTTC.

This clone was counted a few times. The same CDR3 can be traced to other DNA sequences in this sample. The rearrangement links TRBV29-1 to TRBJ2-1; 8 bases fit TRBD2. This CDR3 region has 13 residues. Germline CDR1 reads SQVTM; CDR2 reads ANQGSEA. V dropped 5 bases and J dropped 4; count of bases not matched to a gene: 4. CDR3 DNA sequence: TGCAGCGTTCCGGGACTAGGGTACAATGAGCAGTTCTTC. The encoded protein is CSVPGLGYNEQFF.

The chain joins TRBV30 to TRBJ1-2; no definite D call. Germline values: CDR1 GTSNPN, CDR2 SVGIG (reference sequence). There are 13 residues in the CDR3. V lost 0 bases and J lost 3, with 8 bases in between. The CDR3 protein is CAWSVIHHYGYTF. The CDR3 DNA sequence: TGTGCCTGGAGTGTAATACACCACTATGGCTACACCTTC.

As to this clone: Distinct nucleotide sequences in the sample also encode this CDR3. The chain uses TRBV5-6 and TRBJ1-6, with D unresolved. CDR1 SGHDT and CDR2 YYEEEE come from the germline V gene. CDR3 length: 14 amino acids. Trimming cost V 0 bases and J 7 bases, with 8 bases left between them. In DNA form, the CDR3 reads TGTGCCAGCAGCTTGGGGCAGGTGAATTCACCCCTCCACTTT. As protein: CASSLGQVNSPLHF.

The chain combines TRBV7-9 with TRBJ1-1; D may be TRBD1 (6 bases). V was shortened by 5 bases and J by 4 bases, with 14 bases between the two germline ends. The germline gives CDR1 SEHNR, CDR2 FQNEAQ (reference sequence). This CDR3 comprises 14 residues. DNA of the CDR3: TGTGCCAGCAGCGCCCACAGGGTGGGCACTGAAGCTTTCTTT. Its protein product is CASSAHRVGTEAFF.

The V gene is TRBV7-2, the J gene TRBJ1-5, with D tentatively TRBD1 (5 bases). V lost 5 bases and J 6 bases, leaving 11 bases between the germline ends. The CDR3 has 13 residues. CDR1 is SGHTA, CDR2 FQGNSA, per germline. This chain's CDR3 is CASSPRGSQPQHF. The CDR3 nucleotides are TGTGCCAGCAGCCCTAGGGGCTCTCAGCCCCAGCATTTT. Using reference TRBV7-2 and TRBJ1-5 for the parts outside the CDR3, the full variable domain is GAGVSQSPSNKVTEKGKDVELRCDPISGHTALYWYRQSLGQGLEFLIYFQGNSAPDKSGLPSDRFSAERTGGSVSTLTIQRTQQEDSAVYLCASSPRGSQPQHFGDGTRLSIL.

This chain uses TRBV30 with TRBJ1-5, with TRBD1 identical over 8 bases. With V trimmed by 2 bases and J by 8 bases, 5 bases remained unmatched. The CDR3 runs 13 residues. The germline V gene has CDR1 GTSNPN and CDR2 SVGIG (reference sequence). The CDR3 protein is CAWSSQGVEPQHF. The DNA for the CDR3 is TGTGCCTGGAGTTCACAGGGGGTAGAGCCCCAGCATTTT.

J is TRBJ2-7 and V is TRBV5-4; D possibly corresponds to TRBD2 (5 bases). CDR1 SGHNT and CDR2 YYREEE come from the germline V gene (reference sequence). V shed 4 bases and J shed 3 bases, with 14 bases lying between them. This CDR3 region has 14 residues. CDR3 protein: CASSRPNGLYEQYF. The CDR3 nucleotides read TGTGCCAGCAGCCGGCCTAACGGACTCTACGAGCAGTACTTC.

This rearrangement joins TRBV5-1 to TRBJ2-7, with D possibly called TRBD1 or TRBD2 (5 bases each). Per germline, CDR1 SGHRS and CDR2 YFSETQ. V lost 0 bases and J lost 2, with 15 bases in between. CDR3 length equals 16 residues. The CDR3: CASSLAGTAITYEQYF. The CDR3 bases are TGCGCCAGCAGCTTGGCCGGGACGGCCATTACCTACGAGCAGTACTTC.

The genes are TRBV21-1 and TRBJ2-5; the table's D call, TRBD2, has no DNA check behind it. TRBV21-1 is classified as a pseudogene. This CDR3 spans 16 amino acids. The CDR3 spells CASSTQPGLAKETQYF. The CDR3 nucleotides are TGTGCCAGCAGCACTCAGCCGGGACTAGCGAAGGAGACCCAGTACTTC.

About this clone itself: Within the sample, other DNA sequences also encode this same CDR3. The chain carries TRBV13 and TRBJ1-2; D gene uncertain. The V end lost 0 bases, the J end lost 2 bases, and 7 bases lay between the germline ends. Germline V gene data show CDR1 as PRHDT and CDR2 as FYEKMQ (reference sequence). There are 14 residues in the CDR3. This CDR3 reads CASSLGGANYGYTF. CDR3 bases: TGTGCCAGCAGCTTAGGGGGCGCAAACTATGGCTACACCTTC. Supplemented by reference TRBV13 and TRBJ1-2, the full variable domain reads AAGVIQSPRHLIKEKRETATLKCYPIPRHDTVYWYQQGPGQDPQFLISFYEKMQSDKGSIPDRFSAQQFSDYHSELNMSSLELGDSALYFCASSLGGANYGYTFGSGTRLTVV.

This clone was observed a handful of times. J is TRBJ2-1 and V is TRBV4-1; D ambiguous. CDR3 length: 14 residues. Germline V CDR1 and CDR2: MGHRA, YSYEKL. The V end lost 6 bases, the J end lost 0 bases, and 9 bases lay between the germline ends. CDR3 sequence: CASRRISSYNEQFF. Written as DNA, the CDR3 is TGCGCCAGCAGAAGAATTAGCTCCTACAATGAGCAGTTCTTC.

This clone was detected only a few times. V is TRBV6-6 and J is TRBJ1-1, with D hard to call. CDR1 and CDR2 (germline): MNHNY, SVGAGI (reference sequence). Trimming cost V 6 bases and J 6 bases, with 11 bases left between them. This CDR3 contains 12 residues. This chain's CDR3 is CASRQASSEAFF. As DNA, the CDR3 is TGTGCCAGCAGGCAGGCTTCCTCTGAAGCTTTCTTT.

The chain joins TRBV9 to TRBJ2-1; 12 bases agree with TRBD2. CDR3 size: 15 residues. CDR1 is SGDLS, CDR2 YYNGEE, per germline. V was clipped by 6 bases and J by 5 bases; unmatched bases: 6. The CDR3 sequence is CASTPLAGGNNEQFF. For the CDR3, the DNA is TGTGCCAGCACCCCGCTAGCGGGGGGGAACAATGAGCAGTTCTTC.

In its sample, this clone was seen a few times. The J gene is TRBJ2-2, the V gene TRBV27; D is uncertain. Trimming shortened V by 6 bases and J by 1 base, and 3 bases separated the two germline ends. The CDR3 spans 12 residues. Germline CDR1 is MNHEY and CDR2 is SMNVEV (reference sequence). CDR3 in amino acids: CASSRNTGELFF. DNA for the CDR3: TGTGCCAGCAGCAGGAACACCGGGGAGCTGTTTTTT.

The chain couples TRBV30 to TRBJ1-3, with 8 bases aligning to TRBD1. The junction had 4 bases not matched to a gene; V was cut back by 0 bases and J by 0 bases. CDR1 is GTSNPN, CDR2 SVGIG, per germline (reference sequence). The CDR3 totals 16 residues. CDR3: CAWSVAGGLSGNTIYF. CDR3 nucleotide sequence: TGTGCCTGGAGTGTAGCAGGGGGCCTCTCTGGAAACACCATATATTTT. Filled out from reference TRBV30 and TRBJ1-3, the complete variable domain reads SQTIHQWPATLVQPVGSPLSLECTVEGTSNPNLYWYRQAAGRGLQLLFYSVGIGQISSEVPQNLSASRPQDRQFILSSKKLLLSDSGFYLCAWSVAGGLSGNTIYFGEGSWLTVV.

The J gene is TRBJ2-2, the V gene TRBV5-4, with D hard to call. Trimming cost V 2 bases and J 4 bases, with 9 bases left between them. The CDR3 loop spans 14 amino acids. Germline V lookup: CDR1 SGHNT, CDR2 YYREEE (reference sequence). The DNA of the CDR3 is TGTGCCAGCAGCTTAAAAAGGTCCACCGGGGAGCTGTTTTTT. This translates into CASSLKRSTGELFF.

The DNA for the CDR3 is TGTGCCTGGAGTGGGAGGGACAGGGTCAATCAGCCCCAGCATTTT. Amino acids: CAWSGRDRVNQPQHF. This chain links TRBV30 with TRBJ1-5; 9 bases are a match to TRBD1. Trimming at V came to 1 base and at J to 3 bases, leaving 4 bases not matched to a gene. The CDR3 covers 15 residues. Germline CDR1 and CDR2: GTSNPN and SVGIG (reference sequence).